These 10 T cell receptor beta chains came from one sample sequenced in a study of blood T cells in healthy people across ages. It was with a sample-barcoded 5' primer and a J-beta primer mix that a second PCR of roughly 6 to 12 cycles was run. Each CDR3 protein gets one entry after TCRdb re-called the 5' RACE reads with MiXCR. The repertoire has around 870,000 distinct CDR3 sequences, roughly 26% of them found once; the top ten carry around 16%. The sequencing input was blood. The source of these receptors is a woman aged 80 or over in good health.

This CDR3 is CASSWGGGGTYEQYF. The CDR3 bases are TGTGCCAGCAGCTGGGGGGGGGGAGGAACCTACGAGCAGTACTTC. The gene calls are TRBV7-2 and TRBJ2-7; 7 positions match TRBD2. V lost 4 bases and J lost 2; bases outside the gene matches: 8. Per the germline V gene, CDR1 is SGHTA and CDR2 is FQGNSA. CDR3 length equals 15 residues.

This clonotype came up many times. The genes are TRBV28 and TRBJ1-2; D call uncertain. Germline V gene data show CDR1 as MDHEN and CDR2 as SYDVKM. The CDR3 loop spans 14 amino acids. Trimming removed 5 bases at V and 2 bases at J, with 12 bases between. The CDR3 region is CASSEAFRNYGYTF. The CDR3 bases are TGTGCCAGCAGTGAGGCGTTTAGGAACTATGGCTACACCTTC.

Concerning this clonotype: The junction shows a germline mismatch at one end, possibly a read error. The chain recombines TRBV10-3 with TRBJ2-7; 16 bases match TRBD2. The CDR3 extends over 16 amino acids. Germline loops: CDR1 ENHRY, CDR2 SYGVKD. DNA of the CDR3: TGTGTCATCAGCTCCGGGACTAGCGGGGGGGCCGACGAGCAGTACTTC. Translated, it gives CVISSGTSGGADEQYF.

The genes are TRBV9 and TRBJ2-3; 8 bases fit TRBD2. CDR1 is SGDLS, CDR2 YYNGEE, per germline. V trimming: 0 bases; J trimming: 4 bases; junction bases outside the gene matches: 7. The CDR3 is 16 residues long. The CDR3 coding sequence is TGTGCCAGCAGCGTAGATAACGGGGGGGTCGCAGATACGCAGTATTTT. Translated, it gives CASSVDNGGVADTQYF. The entire variable domain, with the rest obtained from reference TRBV9 and TRBJ2-3, is as follows: DSGVTQTPKHLITATGQRVTLRCSPRSGDLSVYWYQQSLDQGLQFLIQYYNGEERAKGNILERFSAQQFPDLHSELNLSSLELGDSALYFCASSVDNGGVADTQYFGPGTRLTVL.

In its sample, this clonotype was seen a few times. This may be a read error, as it is one base from a much larger clone. This rearrangement joins TRBV20-1 to TRBJ2-5, with TRBD1 as a possible D gene (7 bases). The CDR3 contains 14 residues. Germline CDR1 DFQATT, CDR2 SNEGSKA (reference sequence). The CDR3 loop reads CSAIRGTAQEPQYF. CDR3 bases: TGCAGTGCTATCCGGGGGACAGCCCAAGAGCCCCAGTACTTC.

This clonotype was recorded at least ten times. The chain couples TRBV20-1 to TRBJ1-5; D may be TRBD1 (5 bases). Germline assignment: CDR1 DFQATT and CDR2 SNEGSKA (reference sequence). V was pared by 4 bases and J by 2 bases, with 9 bases between. The CDR3 runs 13 residues. In DNA form, the CDR3 reads TGCAGTGCTACCCAGGGAGGCAATCAGCCCCAGCATTTT. It codes for CSATQGGNQPQHF.

The chain has TRBV19 and TRBJ1-5; D might be TRBD1 (5 bases). The ends were cut back, 6 bases at V and 3 bases at J, with 12 bases in the middle. The germline CDR1 and CDR2 sequences are LNHDA and SQIVND (reference sequence). The CDR3 is 14 residues long. The CDR3 here is CASRRGTINQPQHF. The CDR3 bases are TGTGCCAGTAGACGGGGGACCATCAATCAGCCCCAGCATTTT. Full variable domain (remainder filled in from reference TRBV19 and TRBJ1-5): DGGITQSPKYLFRKEGQNVTLSCEQNLNHDAMYWYRQDPGQGLRLIYYSQIVNDFQKGDIAEGYSVSREKKESFPLTVTSAQKNPTAFYLCASRRGTINQPQHFGDGTRLSIL.

As for this clonotype: Possible read error: a much larger clone is one base away. The chain links TRBV3-1 to TRBJ1-2; maybe TRBD1 (6 bases). The CDR3 is 15 amino acids. Germline CDR1 is LGHDT and CDR2 is YNNKEL (reference sequence). CDR3 loop: CTSSPEMGARYGYTF. The CDR3 DNA reads as TGTACCAGCAGCCCTGAGATGGGGGCACGGTATGGCTACACCTTC.

This clonotype turned up a few times. DNA of the CDR3: TGTGCCAGCACCGTGGGGGGTGAAGCTTTCTTT. Residues: CASTVGGEAFF. This chain joins TRBV3-1 and TRBJ1-1, with D tentatively TRBD1 (5 bases). There are 11 residues in the CDR3. Germline CDR1 is LGHDT and CDR2 is YNNKEL (reference sequence). V lost 7 bases and J 7 bases, leaving 10 bases between the germline ends.

This clonotype occurred a few times. The V gene is TRBV3-1, the J gene TRBJ2-5; D is uncertain. With 1 base removed from V and 2 bases from J, the gap between germline ends came to 11 bases. This CDR3 contains 15 residues. Per the germline V gene, CDR1 is LGHDT and CDR2 is YNNKEL (reference sequence). The CDR3 loop reads CASSQGYWEQETQYF. Here the CDR3 DNA reads TGTGCCAGCAGCCAAGGGTACTGGGAACAAGAGACCCAGTACTTC.